Presented here are 20 T cell receptor beta chains from one specimen sequenced in a study of prognosis after radiotherapy for stage I lung cancer. Researchers used two-round multiplex PCR to amplify TCR beta CDR3 starting from genomic DNA. For every TRBV and TRBJ gene, a specific primer was used in first-round PCR. MiXCR, applied by TCRdb to the multiplex PCR reads, yields one record per CDR3 protein. The sample has over 10,000 distinct CDR3 sequences, less than 50% seen once. The sequencing here drew on PBMCs, taken before or after stereotactic body radiation therapy (not recorded which). These TCRs come from a donor aged 50 or older with non-small cell lung cancer.

Within the sample, this clonotype is medium-sized. The chain joins TRBV13 to TRBJ1-1; TRBD1 agrees at 10 bases. The J segment lost 7 bases and the V segment lost 5 bases, leaving 4 bases of the junction unmatched. Germline-derived CDR1 and CDR2 are PRHDT and FYEKMQ (reference sequence). This CDR3 comprises 13 residues. CDR3 DNA sequence: TGTGCCAGCAGCATGGGACAGGGGCGTGAAGCTTTCTTT. This sequence encodes CASSMGQGREAFF.

V is TRBV14 and J is TRBJ2-1, with D tentatively TRBD1 or TRBD2 (5 bases each). This CDR3 region has 18 residues. Trimming took 0 bases from V and 2 from J, leaving 17 bases between them. Germline CDR1 reads SGHDN; CDR2 reads FVKESK. The CDR3 DNA reads TGTGCCAGCAGCCAAGAACGGGGTAATGGGGGACCCTACAATGAGCAGTTCTTC. Protein: CASSQERGNGGPYNEQFF.

In its sample, this clonotype was seen many times. The rearrangement joins TRBV6-1 to TRBJ2-5; 9 positions match TRBD2. The V gene end was trimmed by 6 bases and the J gene end by 3 bases; junction bases not matched to a gene: 5. CDR1 is MNHNS, CDR2 SASEGT, per germline. The CDR3 has 14 amino acids. CDR3 loop: CASRLASGKETQYF. CDR3 nucleotides: TGTGCCAGCAGACTGGCTAGCGGGAAAGAGACCCAGTACTTC.

The V call is TRBV5-8, the J call TRBJ2-1; 9 nucleotides agree with TRBD2. The V segment lost 0 bases and the J segment 0 bases; nucleotides outside the gene matches: 7. The CDR3 is 18 amino acids. The V gene's germline CDR1 is SGHTS and CDR2 YDEGEE. Here the CDR3 DNA reads TGTGCCAGCAGCTTGGCCTACGCGGGAGGGGTCTCCTACAATGAGCAGTTCTTC. Translating gives CASSLAYAGGVSYNEQFF.

By share, this clonotype ranks as medium-sized (0.01 to 0.1%). This chain uses TRBV7-9 with TRBJ2-3; TRBD2 matches at 7 bases. Losses at the gene ends were 8 bases for V and 1 base for J; bases not matched to a gene: 6. The CDR3 is made up of 14 amino acids. The germline V gene has CDR1 SEHNR and CDR2 FQNEAQ (reference sequence). The CDR3 here is CASGVTSGTDTQYF. The CDR3 coding sequence is TGTGCCAGCGGAGTAACTAGCGGCACAGATACGCAGTATTTT.

V is TRBV18 and J is TRBJ2-1; 7 positions match TRBD2. This CDR3 has 14 amino acids. CDR1 and CDR2 (germline): KGHSH, LQKENI. Germline trimming cut 5 bases from V and 5 bases from J; bases unmatched to any gene: 6. CDR3 region: CASSKVAGNNEQFF. CDR3 bases: TGTGCCAGCTCAAAGGTAGCGGGCAACAATGAGCAGTTCTTC.

The gene calls are TRBV27 and TRBJ2-3, with D possibly being TRBD1 (5 bases). V dropped 6 bases and J dropped 1 base, with 11 bases sitting between them. This CDR3 spans 14 amino acids. Germline CDR1 is MNHEY and CDR2 is SMNVEV (reference sequence). The CDR3 is CASSLLGGTDTQYF. CDR3 bases: TGTGCCAGCAGCCTATTAGGGGGCACAGATACGCAGTATTTT.

This clonotype appeared many times. The V and J genes are TRBV12-5 and TRBJ1-1, with D uncertain. CDR1 is LGHNT and CDR2 is FRNRAP in the germline V gene. The length of the CDR3 is 16 residues. V was clipped by 0 bases and J by 2 bases, with 13 bases between them. CDR3 in amino acids: CASGLVLGRINTEAFF. CDR3 DNA: TGTGCTAGTGGTTTGGTATTAGGCAGAATAAACACTGAAGCTTTCTTT. Full variable domain (missing parts from reference TRBV12-5 and TRBJ1-1): DARVTQTPRHKVTEMGQEVTMRCQPILGHNTVFWYRQTMMQGLELLAYFRNRAPLDDSGMPKDRFSAEMPDATLATLKIQPSEPRDSAVYFCASGLVLGRINTEAFFGQGTRLTVV.

This clonotype rates as medium-sized. CDR3 DNA sequence: TGTGCCTGGAGGCTCCGGGCCACAACCGGGGAGCTGTTTTTT. Amino acids: CAWRLRATTGELFF. The chain recombines TRBV30 with TRBJ2-2; D is ambiguous. The CDR3 sequence is 14 residues long. CDR1 and CDR2 (germline): GTSNPN, SVGIG (reference sequence). Trimming left V 3 bases short and J 5 bases short, with 13 bases between.

In this sample, this clonotype is medium-sized. This chain connects TRBV6-5 to TRBJ2-1; perhaps TRBD2 as D (5 bases). Germline assignment: CDR1 MNHEY and CDR2 SVGAGI. The CDR3 extends over 16 amino acids. The V gene lost 0 bases and the J gene lost 2 bases, with 11 bases spanning the gap. Here the CDR3 DNA reads TGTGCCAGCAGTTACTCCGGCGGGTCGGCCTACAATGAGCAGTTCTTC. Translation: CASSYSGGSAYNEQFF.

A word on this clonotype: The junction and the germline gene differ at one end; a read error may be behind it. The rearrangement links TRBV6-2 or TRBV6-3 to TRBJ1-2, with 8 bases identical to TRBD1. CDR3 length: 14 amino acids. The germline CDR1 and CDR2 sequences are MNHEY and SVGEGT. The CDR3 loop reads CTSSVDREGYGYTF. The CDR3 DNA reads as TGTACCAGCAGTGTGGACAGGGAAGGCTATGGCTACACCTTC.

This clonotype occurred many times. This chain connects TRBV7-6 to TRBJ2-7, with D possibly TRBD1 on 6 matching bases. The CDR3 runs to 12 residues. The germline V gene has CDR1 SGHVS and CDR2 FNYEAQ. V lost 3 bases and J lost 5, with 8 bases in between. The CDR3 DNA sequence: TGTGCCAGCAGCTTTTACAGGGACGAGCAGTACTTC. Its translation: CASSFYRDEQYF. Supplemented by reference TRBV7-6 and TRBJ2-7, the full variable domain reads GAGVSQSPRYKVTKRGQDVALRCDPISGHVSLYWYRQALGQGPEFLTYFNYEAQQDKSGLPNDRFSAERPEGSISTLTIQRTEQRDSAMYRCASSFYRDEQYFGPGTRLTVT.

A remark on this clonotype: With a far larger clone one base away, a read error is the likely cause. The chain couples TRBV6-6 to TRBJ1-5; 9 positions agree with TRBD1. The CDR3 spans 17 residues. J gave up 4 bases and V 6 bases, and 13 bases lay outside the gene matches. The V gene's germline CDR1 is MNHNY and CDR2 SVGAGI (reference sequence). CDR3 sequence: CASRRSTQTGGNQPQHF. The CDR3, as DNA: TGTGCCAGCAGAAGAAGCACACAGACAGGGGGGAATCAGCCCCAGCATTTT.

The table lists this clonotype with many counts. The chain links TRBV20-1 to TRBJ2-2; TRBD1 aligns across 10 bases. The germline CDR1 and CDR2 sequences are DFQATT and SNEGSKA (reference sequence). V lost 4 bases and J lost 6; bases outside the gene matches: 8. This CDR3 comprises 15 residues. CDR3 sequence (DNA): TGCAGTGCTAAAAAGGACAGGGGGGGGGCCGGGGAGCTGTTTTTT. Protein: CSAKKDRGGAGELFF.

This clonotype counts as medium-sized. The chain has TRBV7-8 and TRBJ2-7; 8 nucleotides align to TRBD1. The trim removed 1 base at V and 7 bases at J, leaving 6 bases unmatched. The germline V gene encodes CDR1 SGHVS and CDR2 FQNEAQ. CDR3 length equals 14 residues. CDR3 in amino acids: CASSLGTGIGEQYF. The CDR3 DNA follows: TGTGCCAGCAGCTTAGGGACAGGGATCGGAGAGCAGTACTTC.

This chain's CDR3 is CASSLGMEGGNSPLHF. The CDR3 DNA sequence: TGTGCCAGCAGCTTGGGAATGGAGGGGGGAAATTCACCCCTCCACTTT. The rearrangement uses TRBV5-8 and TRBJ1-6; D might be TRBD1 (6 bases). Per the germline V gene, CDR1 is SGHTS and CDR2 is YDEGEE. Trimming removed 0 bases at V and 7 bases at J, with 14 bases between. CDR3 length equals 16 residues. Full variable domain (missing parts from reference TRBV5-8 and TRBJ1-6): EAGVTQSPTHLIKTRGQQATLRCSPISGHTSVYWYQQALGLGLQFLLWYDEGEERNRGNFPPRFSGRQFPNYSSELNVNALELEDSALYLCASSLGMEGGNSPLHFGNGTRLTVT.

As to this clonotype: The limits of the CDR3 on the DNA are not certain, so only TCRdb's listed CDR3 is given. The chain employs TRBV28 and TRBJ2-2; the listed D gene, TRBD1, was not tested against the DNA. Per germline, CDR1 MDHEN and CDR2 SYDVKM. The CDR3 spans 21 amino acids, including both terminal residues. CDR3 protein: CASSLSGNEQYFGPGTGELFF.

Comments on this clonotype: Relative to the germline gene, one junction end is altered; a read error may explain this. The V and J genes are TRBV7-8 and TRBJ2-1; 10 positions agree with TRBD2. The V gene's germline CDR1 is SGHVS and CDR2 FQNEAQ. This CDR3 has 15 residues. CDR3 coding DNA: TGTGCCAGCAACTTTCGGGGGACTAGCGTAAATGAGAAGTTCTTC. Encoded protein: CASNFRGTSVNEKFF.

By its share, this clonotype is hyperexpanded (1% or more). This chain joins TRBV20-1 and TRBJ1-1; D gene unclear. Trimming shortened V by 0 bases and J by 6 bases, and 5 bases separated the two germline ends. The CDR3 sequence is 11 residues long. CDR1 and CDR2 from the germline V gene are DFQATT and SNEGSKA (reference sequence). The CDR3 region has the DNA TGCAGTGCTAGAGATAACGCTGAAGCTTTCTTT. Amino acid sequence: CSARDNAEAFF.

This rearrangement joins TRBV6-1 to TRBJ2-7, with D uncertain. There are 15 residues in the CDR3. In germline, CDR1 is MNHNS, CDR2 SASEGT. The germline V and J ends were trimmed by 3 bases and 0 bases, with 12 bases remaining between them. The CDR3 nucleotides read TGTGCCAGCAGTGAGTCTGCGGCGAGCTCCTACGAGCAGTACTTC. Protein: CASSESAASSYEQYF.